The clone carrying this T cell receptor beta chain came up a few times. It was CD45RO-negative cells, positively selected for CCR7, that made up naive CD8 cells, with terminally differentiated effector memory CD45RA+ cells excluded. Donation came from healthy HIV-negative adults that had no recent acute infections or vaccinations. The protocol was immunoSEQ multiplex PCR, while the TCRdb copy is restricted to in-frame clones and leaves out a portion. This sample has millions of clones, with 90% to 95% found just once. The data stem from a study of shared clonotypes between healthy human individuals. The receptor's source is a man aged 18-30 years in good health. Some clones in this sample may be carry-over from other donors' samples. Sequencing was carried out using naive CD8+ T cells from PBMCs.

In DNA form, the CDR3 reads TGTGCCAGCAGTTGGGGGATTATTGAAGCTTTCTTT. It yields the protein CASSWGIIEAFF. The chain recombines TRBV28 with TRBJ1-1; tentatively, D is TRBD1 (5 bases). The CDR3 loop spans 12 amino acids. Germline CDR1 and CDR2: MDHEN and SYDVKM. Trimming took off 4 bases at V and 7 bases at J, with 10 bases between the two ends.